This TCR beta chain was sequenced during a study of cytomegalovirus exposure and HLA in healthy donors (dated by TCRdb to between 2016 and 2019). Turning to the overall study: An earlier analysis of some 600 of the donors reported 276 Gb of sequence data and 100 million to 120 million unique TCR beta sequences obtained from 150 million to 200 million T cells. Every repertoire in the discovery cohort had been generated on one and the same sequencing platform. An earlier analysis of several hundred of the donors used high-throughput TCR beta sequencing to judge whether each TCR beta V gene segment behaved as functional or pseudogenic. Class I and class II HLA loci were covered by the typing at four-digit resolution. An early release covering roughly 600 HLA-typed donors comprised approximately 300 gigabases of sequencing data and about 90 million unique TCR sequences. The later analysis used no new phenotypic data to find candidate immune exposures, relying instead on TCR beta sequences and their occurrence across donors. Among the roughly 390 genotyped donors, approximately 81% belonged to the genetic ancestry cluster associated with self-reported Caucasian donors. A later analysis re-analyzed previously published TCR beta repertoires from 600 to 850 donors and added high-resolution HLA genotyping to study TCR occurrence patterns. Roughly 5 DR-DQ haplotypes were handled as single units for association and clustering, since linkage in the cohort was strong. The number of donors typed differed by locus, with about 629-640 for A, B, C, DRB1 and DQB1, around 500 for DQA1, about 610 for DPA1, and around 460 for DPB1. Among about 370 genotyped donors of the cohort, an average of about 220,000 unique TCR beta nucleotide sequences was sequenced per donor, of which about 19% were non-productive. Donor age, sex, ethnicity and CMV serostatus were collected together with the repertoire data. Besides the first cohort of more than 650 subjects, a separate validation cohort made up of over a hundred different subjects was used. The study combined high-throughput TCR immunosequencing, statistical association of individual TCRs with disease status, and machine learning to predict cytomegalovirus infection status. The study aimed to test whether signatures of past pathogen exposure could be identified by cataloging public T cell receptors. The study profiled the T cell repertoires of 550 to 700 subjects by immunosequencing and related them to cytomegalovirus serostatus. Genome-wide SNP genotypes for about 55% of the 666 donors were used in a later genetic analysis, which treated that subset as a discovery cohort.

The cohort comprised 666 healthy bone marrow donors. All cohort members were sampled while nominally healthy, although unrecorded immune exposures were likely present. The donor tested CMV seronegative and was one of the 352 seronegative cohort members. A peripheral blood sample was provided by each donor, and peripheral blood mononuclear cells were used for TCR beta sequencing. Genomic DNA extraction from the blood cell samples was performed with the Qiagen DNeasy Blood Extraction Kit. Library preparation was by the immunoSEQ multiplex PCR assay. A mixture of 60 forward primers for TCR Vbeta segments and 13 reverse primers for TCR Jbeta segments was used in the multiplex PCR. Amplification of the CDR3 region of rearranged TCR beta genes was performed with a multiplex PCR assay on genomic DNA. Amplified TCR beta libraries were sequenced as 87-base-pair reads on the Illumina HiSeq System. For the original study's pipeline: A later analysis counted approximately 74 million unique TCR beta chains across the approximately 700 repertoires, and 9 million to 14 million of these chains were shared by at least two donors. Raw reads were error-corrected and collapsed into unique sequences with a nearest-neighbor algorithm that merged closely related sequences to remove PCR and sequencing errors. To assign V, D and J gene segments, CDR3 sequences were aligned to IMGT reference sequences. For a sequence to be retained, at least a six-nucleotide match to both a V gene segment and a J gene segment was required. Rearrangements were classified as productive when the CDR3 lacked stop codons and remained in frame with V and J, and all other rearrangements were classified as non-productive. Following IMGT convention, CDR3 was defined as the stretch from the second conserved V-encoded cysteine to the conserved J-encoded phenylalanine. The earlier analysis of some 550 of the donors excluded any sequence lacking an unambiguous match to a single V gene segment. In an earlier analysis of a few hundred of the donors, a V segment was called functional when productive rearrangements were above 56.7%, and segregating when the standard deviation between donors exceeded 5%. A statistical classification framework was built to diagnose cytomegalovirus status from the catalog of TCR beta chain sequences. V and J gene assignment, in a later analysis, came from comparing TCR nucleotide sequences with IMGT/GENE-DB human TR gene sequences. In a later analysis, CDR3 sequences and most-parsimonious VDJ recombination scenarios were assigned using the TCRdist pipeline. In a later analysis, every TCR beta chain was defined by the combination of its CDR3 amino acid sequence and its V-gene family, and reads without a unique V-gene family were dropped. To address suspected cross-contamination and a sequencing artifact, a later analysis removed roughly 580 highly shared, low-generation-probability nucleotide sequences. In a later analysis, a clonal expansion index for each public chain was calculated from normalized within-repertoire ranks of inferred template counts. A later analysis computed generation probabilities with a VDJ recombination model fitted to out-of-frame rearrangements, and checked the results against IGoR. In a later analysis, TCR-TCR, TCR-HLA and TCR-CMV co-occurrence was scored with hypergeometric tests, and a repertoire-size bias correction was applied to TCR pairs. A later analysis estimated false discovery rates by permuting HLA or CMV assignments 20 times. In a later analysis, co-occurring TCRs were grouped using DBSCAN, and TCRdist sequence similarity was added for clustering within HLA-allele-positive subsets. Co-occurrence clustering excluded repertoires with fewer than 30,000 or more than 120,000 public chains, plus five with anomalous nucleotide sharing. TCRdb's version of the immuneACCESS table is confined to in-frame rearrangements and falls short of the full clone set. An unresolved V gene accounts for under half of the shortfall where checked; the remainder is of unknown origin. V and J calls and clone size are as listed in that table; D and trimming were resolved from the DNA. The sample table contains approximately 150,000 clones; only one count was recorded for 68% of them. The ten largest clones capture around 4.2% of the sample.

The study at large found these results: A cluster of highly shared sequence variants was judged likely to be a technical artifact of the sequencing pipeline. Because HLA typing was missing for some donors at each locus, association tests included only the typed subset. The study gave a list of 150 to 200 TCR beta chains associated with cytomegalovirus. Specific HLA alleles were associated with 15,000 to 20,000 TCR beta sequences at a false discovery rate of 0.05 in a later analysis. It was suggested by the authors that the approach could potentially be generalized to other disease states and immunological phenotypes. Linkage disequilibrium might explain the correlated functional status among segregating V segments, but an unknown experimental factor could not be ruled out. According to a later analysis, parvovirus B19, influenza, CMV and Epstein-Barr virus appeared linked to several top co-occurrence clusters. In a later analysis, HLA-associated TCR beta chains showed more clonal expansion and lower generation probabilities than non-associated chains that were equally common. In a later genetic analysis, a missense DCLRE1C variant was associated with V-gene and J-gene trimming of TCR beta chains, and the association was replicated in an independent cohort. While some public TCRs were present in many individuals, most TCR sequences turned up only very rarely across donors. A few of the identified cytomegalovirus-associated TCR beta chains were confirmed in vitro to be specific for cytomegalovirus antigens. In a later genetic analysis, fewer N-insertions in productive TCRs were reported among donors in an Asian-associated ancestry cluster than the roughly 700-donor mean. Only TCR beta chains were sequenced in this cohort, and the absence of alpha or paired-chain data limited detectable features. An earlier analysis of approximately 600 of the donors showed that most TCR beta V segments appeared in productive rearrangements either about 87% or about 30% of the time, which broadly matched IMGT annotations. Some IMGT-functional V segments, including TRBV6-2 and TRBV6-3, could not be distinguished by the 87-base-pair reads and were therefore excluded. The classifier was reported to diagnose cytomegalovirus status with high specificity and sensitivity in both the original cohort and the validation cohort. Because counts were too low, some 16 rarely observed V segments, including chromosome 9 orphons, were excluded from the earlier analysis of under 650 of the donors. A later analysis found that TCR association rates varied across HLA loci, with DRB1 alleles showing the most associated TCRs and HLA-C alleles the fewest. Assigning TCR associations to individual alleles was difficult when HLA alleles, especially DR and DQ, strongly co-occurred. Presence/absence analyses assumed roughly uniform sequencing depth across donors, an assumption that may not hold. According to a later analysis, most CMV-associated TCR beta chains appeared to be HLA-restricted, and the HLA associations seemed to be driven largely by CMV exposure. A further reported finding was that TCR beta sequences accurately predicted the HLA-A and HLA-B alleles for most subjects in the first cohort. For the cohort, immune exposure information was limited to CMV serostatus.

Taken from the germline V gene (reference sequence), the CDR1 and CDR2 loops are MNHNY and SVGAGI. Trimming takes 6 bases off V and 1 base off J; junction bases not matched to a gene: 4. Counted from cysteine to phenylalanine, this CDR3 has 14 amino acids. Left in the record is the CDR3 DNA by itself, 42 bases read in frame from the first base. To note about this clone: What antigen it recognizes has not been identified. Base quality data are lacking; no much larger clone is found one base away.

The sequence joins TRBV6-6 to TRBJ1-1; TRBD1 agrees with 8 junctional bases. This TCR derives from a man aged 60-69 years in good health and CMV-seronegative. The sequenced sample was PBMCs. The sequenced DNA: TGTGCCAGCAGAAAGGGACAGGCGAACACTGAAGCTTTCTTT. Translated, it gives CASRKGQANTEAFF.